This T cell receptor beta chain was observed in a study of vaccination effects on CD4 cells after COVID-19. The ViraFEST assay expanded antigen-specific CD4+ T cells with viral peptide pools before sequencing. Around day 10 of culture, CD4+ T cells were separated out. Subjects were given two BNT162b2 or mRNA-1273 vaccine doses. It was with about 10 IU/ml IL-2 and 9.5 to 10 ug/ml peptides that roughly 2.2 million PBMC per well were cultured. A note on this clone: Antigen unknown.

The repertoire was sequenced with immunoSEQ multiplex PCR; TCRdb's copy has only in-frame clones and lacks some. The sample gives 25,000 to 40,000 clones, approximately 64% of which show up once; about 8.7% is in the top ten. General study points: Sampling in the study covered few convalescent patients and included no early post-infection timepoints.

Trimming removed 5 bases from V and 5 bases from J; junction bases left unmatched: 3. Per the germline V gene, CDR1 is MNHEY and CDR2 is SVGAGI. This CDR3 comprises 13 residues. J is TRBJ1-2 and V is TRBV6-5, with TRBD1 matching 9 bases. Material: CD4+ T cells from PBMCs cultured with SARS-CoV-2 spike peptides, obtained after COVID-19 vaccination. The sequence derives from a human donor who received a COVID-19 vaccine. CDR3 residues: CASSPDRGYGYTF. The DNA of the CDR3 is TGTGCCAGCAGTCCTGACAGGGGGTATGGCTACACCTTC.